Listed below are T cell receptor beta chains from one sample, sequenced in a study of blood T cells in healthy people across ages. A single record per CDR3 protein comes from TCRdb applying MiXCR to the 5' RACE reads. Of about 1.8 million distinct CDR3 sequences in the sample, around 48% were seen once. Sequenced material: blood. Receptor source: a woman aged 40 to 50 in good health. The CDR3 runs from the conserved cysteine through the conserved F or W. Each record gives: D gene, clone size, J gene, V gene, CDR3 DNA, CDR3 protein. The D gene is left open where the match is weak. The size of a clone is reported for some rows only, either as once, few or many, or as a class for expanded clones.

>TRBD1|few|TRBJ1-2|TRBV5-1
TGCGCCAGCAGCCTGACAGGGCTTGGAGTATATGGCTACACCTTC
CASSLTGLGVYGYTF
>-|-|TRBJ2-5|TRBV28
TGTGCCAGCAGTTCTAGGATTATTCGGGAGACCCAGTACTTC
CASSSRIIRETQYF
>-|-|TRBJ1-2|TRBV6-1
TGTGCCAGTCAACAGACCCTCTGGGATGGCTACACCTTC
CASQQTLWDGYTF
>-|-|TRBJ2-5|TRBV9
TGTGCCAGCAGCGTAGCCGCATCCGCCCAAGAGACCCAGTACTTC
CASSVAASAQETQYF
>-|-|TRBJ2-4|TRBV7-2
TGTGCCAGCAGCTTTTGTGAAGCTTATACTTACCTAGCCAAAAACATTCAGTACTTC
CASSFCEAYTYLAKNIQYF
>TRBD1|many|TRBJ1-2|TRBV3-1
TGTGCCAGCAGTCGACAGGGAGGCTACTATGGCTACACCTTC
CASSRQGGYYGYTF
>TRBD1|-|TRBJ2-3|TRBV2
TGTGCCAGCCGGGACAGGACGAAGGATACGCAGTATTTT
CASRDRTKDTQYF
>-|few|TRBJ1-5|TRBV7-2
TGTGCCAGCAGCTTAGCGGGCAGGGGACGCAATCAGCCCCAGCATTTT
CASSLAGRGRNQPQHF
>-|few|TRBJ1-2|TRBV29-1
TGCAGCGTTGACAAGCCTACAGGGTTTGGCTACACCTTC
CSVDKPTGFGYTF
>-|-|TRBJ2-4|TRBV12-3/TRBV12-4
TGTGCCAGCAGCGCCCATGCCAAAAACATTCAGTACTTC
CASSAHAKNIQYF
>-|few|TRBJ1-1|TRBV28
TGTGCCAGCAGTTTACGGGGCGACGTGGGCACTGAAGCTTTCTTT
CASSLRGDVGTEAFF
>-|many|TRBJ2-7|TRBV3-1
TGTGCCAGCAGCCAAAGGGGGGCCTACGAGCAGTACTTC
CASSQRGAYEQYF
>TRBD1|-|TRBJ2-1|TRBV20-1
TGCAGTGCGGAGGACAGGGGTTCCTACAATGAGCAGTTCTTC
CSAEDRGSYNEQFF
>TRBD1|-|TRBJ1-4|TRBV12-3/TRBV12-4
TGTGCCAGCAGATTCCGGGACAGAGTGGAGGAAAAACCGTTTTTT
CASRFRDRVEEKPFF
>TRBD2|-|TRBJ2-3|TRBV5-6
TGTGCCAGCAGCTTGCCAAGCGGCGGGAGTACAGATACGCAGTATTTT
CASSLPSGGSTDTQYF
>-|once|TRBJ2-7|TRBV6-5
TGTGCCAGCAGTTACGAGCCCGGGGAAAGCTCGTACCTCCGAGACTACGAGCAGTACTTC
CASSYEPGESSYLRDYEQYF
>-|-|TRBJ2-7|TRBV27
TGTGCCAACAGTTGGGGGTTTACCAGCTCCTACGAGCAGTACTTC
CANSWGFTSSYEQYF
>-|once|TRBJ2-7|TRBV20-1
TGCAGTGCTAGAGGCCCCTACAGCTACGAGCAGTACTTC
CSARGPYSYEQYF
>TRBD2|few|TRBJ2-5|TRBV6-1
TGTGCCAGCAGTGGCCGGGGGGGCCGAACCCCCGGTCGGGAGACCCAGTACTTC
CASSGRGGRTPGRETQYF
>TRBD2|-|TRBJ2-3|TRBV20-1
TGCAGTGCTCAAAGGAGGGCGGGGGAAGATACGCAGTATTTT
CSAQRRAGEDTQYF
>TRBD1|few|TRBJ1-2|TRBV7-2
TGTGCCAGCAGCTCCGGGACAGGGGGTCTTGGCTACACCTTC
CASSSGTGGLGYTF
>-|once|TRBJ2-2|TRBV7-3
TGTGCCAGCAGCTCCACCCCCCTGGCCGGGGAGCTGTTTTTT
CASSSTPLAGELFF
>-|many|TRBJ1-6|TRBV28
TGTGCCAGCAGTTTACGAGCAGACTCCTATAATTCACCCCTCCACTTT
CASSLRADSYNSPLHF
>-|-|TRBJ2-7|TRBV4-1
TGCGCCAGCAGCCAAACTGATACAGGGGAGGACGAGCAGTACTTC
CASSQTDTGEDEQYF
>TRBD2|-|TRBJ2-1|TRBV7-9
TGTGCCAGCAGCTCCCTAGCGGGGGGGCCCCATGAGCAGTTCTTC
CASSSLAGGPHEQFF
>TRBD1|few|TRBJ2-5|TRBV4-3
TGCGCCAGCAGCCAAGGCCGGACAGGTCGGGAGACCCAGTACTTC
CASSQGRTGRETQYF
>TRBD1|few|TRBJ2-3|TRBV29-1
TGCAGCGTACCAGACAGGGCAGATACGCAGTATTTT
CSVPDRADTQYF
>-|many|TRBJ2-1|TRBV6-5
TGTGCCAGCAGTCGACCTGGGAATGAGCAGTTCTTC
CASSRPGNEQFF
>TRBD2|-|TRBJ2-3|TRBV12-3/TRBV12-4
TGTGCCAGCAGCCTCCGAACCGGACTAGCGGGCACAGATACGCAGTATTTT
CASSLRTGLAGTDTQYF